The 17 T cell receptor beta chains reported below all come from one sample, sequenced in a study of Ad26.COV2.S vaccination and SARS-CoV-2 variants. Treatment given: some 20 received Ad26.COV2.S at low or high dose, single or two shots; roughly five received placebo; per-sample allocation not given. Collection of the samples took place on day 63 after the first injection of vaccine or placebo. Profiled with immunoSEQ multiplex PCR; TCRdb holds only in-frame clones, not every one. The sample lists hundreds of thousands of clones, about 80% occurring once. The input for sequencing was peripheral blood, taken in a trial of Ad26.COV2.S vaccine versus placebo. Every receptor here comes from a person between 18 and 65 years old who received the Ad26.COV2.S COVID-19 vaccine or a placebo.

The J gene is TRBJ1-2, the V gene TRBV2; 10 bases match TRBD1. This CDR3 comprises 14 residues. V lost 10 bases to trimming and J lost 8 bases; unmatched junction nucleotides: 13. Germline CDR1 is SNHLY and CDR2 is FYNNEI. Here the CDR3 reads CATTGQGVSLGYTF. CDR3 bases: TGTGCCACAACTGGACAGGGGGTTTCCCTAGGCTACACCTTC. Full variable domain (remainder filled in from reference TRBV2 and TRBJ1-2): EPEVTQTPSHQVTQMGQEVILRCVPISNHLYFYWYRQILGQKVEFLVSFYNNEISEKSEIFDDQFSVERPDGSNFTLKIRSTKLEDSAMYFCATTGQGVSLGYTFGSGTRLTVV.

For this clone: This may arise from a read error, as a much more abundant clone is one base away. The chain links TRBV2 to TRBJ1-6; TRBD1 aligns across 8 bases. CDR3 length: 17 residues. The V gene's germline CDR1 is SNHLY and CDR2 FYNNEI. With 3 bases clipped from V and 10 bases from J, the junction kept 14 bases outside the gene matches. The CDR3 is CASSDGGAGQGRSPLHF. The CDR3 region has the DNA TGTGCCAGCAGTGACGGGGGGGCCGGACAGGGACGGTCACCCCTCCACTTT.

This clone was observed a single time. The chain links TRBV29-1 to TRBJ2-3; D not certain. V was trimmed by 5 bases and J by 2 bases, leaving 8 bases between them. CDR1 is SQVTM, CDR2 ANQGSEA, per germline. The length of the CDR3 is 12 residues. The CDR3 sequence: CSVTGFTDTQYF. In nucleotides, the CDR3 is TGCAGCGTTACCGGGTTCACAGATACGCAGTATTTT.

This clone occurred a few times. This chain links TRBV19 with TRBJ1-3; D may be TRBD1 (6 bases). Trimming took off 5 bases at V and 0 bases at J, with 11 bases between the two ends. Germline-derived CDR1 and CDR2 are LNHDA and SQIVND (reference sequence). The CDR3 is made up of 15 amino acids. The CDR3 protein is CASSLWGPSGNTIYF. DNA for the CDR3: TGTGCCAGTAGTCTCTGGGGGCCCTCTGGAAACACCATATATTTT.

This chain uses TRBV28 with TRBJ1-2; D is possibly TRBD1 (5 bases). This CDR3 region has 14 residues. The germline V and J ends were trimmed by 6 bases and 3 bases, with 14 bases remaining between them. Germline V gene data show CDR1 as MDHEN and CDR2 as SYDVKM. The CDR3 DNA reads TGTGCCAGCAGAATACTGGGACCTGACTATGGCTACACCTTC. Its translation is CASRILGPDYGYTF.

The chain links TRBV7-9 to TRBJ2-7; 7 bases agree with TRBD2. CDR3 length: 14 amino acids. Germline assignment: CDR1 SEHNR and CDR2 FQNEAQ (reference sequence). V lost 2 bases and J lost 5; bases outside the gene matches: 6. The CDR3 bases are TGTGCCAGCAGCTTACAGCGGGGTGGGGACGAGCAGTACTTC. Its protein product is CASSLQRGGDEQYF.

V and J are TRBV5-1 and TRBJ2-5; D is undetermined. Germline CDR1 SGHRS, CDR2 YFSETQ. The length of the CDR3 is 13 residues. V lost 4 bases, J lost 2 bases, and 9 bases lay in between. CDR3 sequence (DNA): TGCGCCAGCAGCGTAGACGGTCAAGAGACCCAGTACTTC. Translated: CASSVDGQETQYF.

This clone showed up just once. The chain uses TRBV5-6 and TRBJ1-1; possibly TRBD1 for D (6 bases). The CDR3 runs to 13 residues. The germline V and J ends were trimmed by 4 bases and 6 bases, with 13 bases remaining between them. Per germline, CDR1 SGHDT and CDR2 YYEEEE. The CDR3 loop reads CASSDGGPPEAFF. In DNA, the CDR3 is TGTGCCAGCAGCGACGGGGGCCCCCCTGAAGCTTTCTTT.

This clone was observed a single time. The chain uses TRBV19 and TRBJ1-2; possible D gene TRBD1, 5 bases. Trimming stripped 2 bases from V and 4 bases from J, with 11 bases between. Germline CDR1 and CDR2: LNHDA and SQIVND (reference sequence). The CDR3 runs to 14 residues. The CDR3 DNA reads TGTGCCAGTAGTATAACTCAAGACAGCTATGGCTACACCTTC. This translates into CASSITQDSYGYTF.

The genes are TRBV27 and TRBJ1-6; D is ambiguous. Germline CDR1 reads MNHEY; CDR2 reads SMNVEV (reference sequence). V shed 6 bases and J shed 8 bases, with 11 bases lying between them. The CDR3 covers 13 residues. The CDR3 sequence is CASRPRAYSPLHF. The CDR3 nucleotides read TGTGCCAGCAGGCCCAGAGCCTATTCACCCCTCCACTTT.

V usage is TRBV28 and J usage is TRBJ1-2; D may be TRBD1 (6 bases). Looked up from germline, CDR1 is MDHEN and CDR2 is SYDVKM. This CDR3 has 13 residues. The V gene lost 6 bases and the J gene lost 8 bases, with 16 bases spanning the gap. CDR3: CASSLRGSIGYTF. CDR3 nucleotide sequence: TGTGCCAGCAGCCTCAGGGGCTCAATAGGCTACACCTTC.

This chain connects TRBV5-5 to TRBJ2-1, with no clear D. The CDR3 loop spans 14 amino acids. V lost 4 bases, J lost 2 bases, and 10 bases lay in between. Germline loops: CDR1 SGHKS, CDR2 YYEKEE (reference sequence). The CDR3 reads CASSPVAAYNEQFF. CDR3 sequence (DNA): TGTGCCAGCAGCCCGGTCGCGGCCTACAATGAGCAGTTCTTC.

V usage is TRBV2 and J usage is TRBJ1-1; D may be TRBD1 (5 bases). The CDR3 runs 14 residues. V lost 6 bases, J lost 2 bases, and 13 bases lay in between. CDR1 and CDR2 (germline): SNHLY, FYNNEI. The CDR3 DNA is TGTGCCAGCAGCGCCTTGACAGAAAACACTGAAGCTTTCTTT. As protein: CASSALTENTEAFF.

In this sample, this clone turned up once. The V call is TRBV19, the J call TRBJ1-1; D is uncertain. Germline V gene data show CDR1 as LNHDA and CDR2 as SQIVND (reference sequence). Trimming pared 3 bases from V and 7 bases from J, leaving 9 bases between. The CDR3 contains 12 residues. DNA of the CDR3: TGTGCCAGTAGTATGGCAGGTTATGAAGCTTTCTTT. Protein: CASSMAGYEAFF.

The gene calls are TRBV7-9 and TRBJ2-7; 8 bases match TRBD2. This CDR3 is built from 17 residues. The V gene's germline CDR1 is SEHNR and CDR2 FQNEAQ (reference sequence). V was pared by 5 bases and J by 3 bases, with 15 bases of the junction left unmatched. The chain's CDR3 is CASSPRASGHQSYEQYF. DNA for the CDR3: TGTGCCAGCAGCCCCCGGGCTAGCGGGCATCAAAGCTACGAGCAGTACTTC.

This clone appeared a single time. V is TRBV7-9 and J is TRBJ2-5, with 10 bases identical to TRBD1. CDR1 and CDR2 from the germline V gene are SEHNR and FQNEAQ (reference sequence). Trimming at V came to 2 bases and at J to 2 bases, leaving 5 bases not matched to a gene. The CDR3 spans 16 residues. The DNA of the CDR3 is TGTGCCAGCAGCTTAAGGGACAGGGGCATACAAGAGACCCAGTACTTC. This gives the protein CASSLRDRGIQETQYF. Variable domain in full (rest from reference TRBV7-9 and TRBJ2-5): DTGVSQNPRHKITKRGQNVTFRCDPISEHNRLYWYRQTLGQGPEFLTYFQNEAQLEKSRLLSDRFSAERPKGSFSTLEIQRTEQGDSAMYLCASSLRDRGIQETQYFGPGTRLLVL.

This chain links TRBV2 with TRBJ1-2; the D is unclear. V was trimmed by 1 base and J by 4 bases, leaving 7 bases between them. Germline CDR1 is SNHLY and CDR2 is FYNNEI. This CDR3 region has 13 residues. DNA for the CDR3: TGTGCCAGCAGTGAAGGCGGGTTCTATGGCTACACCTTC. Translating it yields CASSEGGFYGYTF.